Each of the 30 T cell receptor beta chains below was sequenced from the same sample in a study of control samples from healthy donors and cancer patients. Only in-frame clones appear in the TCRdb table, and some are missing; sequencing was by immunoSEQ multiplex PCR. The sample includes over 100,000 clones, about 88% of them seen just once. Sequencing input: blood. The receptor set was obtained from a man over 45 in good health.

CDR3: CASSRGGERNEQFF. The CDR3 nucleotides read TGTGCCAGCAGCCGGGGGGGGGAACGCAATGAGCAGTTCTTC. The V and J genes are TRBV5-4 and TRBJ2-1; 8 nucleotides line up with TRBD2. Germline loops: CDR1 SGHNT, CDR2 YYREEE (reference sequence). CDR3 length: 14 residues. The V gene end was trimmed by 4 bases and the J gene end by 6 bases; junction bases not matched to a gene: 6.

V is TRBV9 and J is TRBJ2-1, with TRBD2 matching over 8 bases. Losses at the gene ends were 3 bases for V and 8 bases for J; bases not matched to a gene: 13. The V gene's germline CDR1 is SGDLS and CDR2 YYNGEE. CDR3 length equals 16 residues. CDR3 residues: CASSADWGTSGDEQFF. DNA of the CDR3: TGTGCCAGCAGCGCTGATTGGGGGACTAGTGGAGATGAGCAGTTCTTC.

This sequence joins TRBV4-1 and TRBJ1-5; D gene ambiguous. Trimming pared 6 bases from V and 0 bases from J, leaving 9 bases between. The CDR3 runs to 14 residues. From germline, CDR1 is MGHRA and CDR2 YSYEKL. Written as DNA, the CDR3 is TGCGCCAGCAGGAAGACCTTTAGCAATCAGCCCCAGCATTTT. Translation gives CASRKTFSNQPQHF.

The rearrangement joins TRBV5-1 to TRBJ1-6; D remains unclear. The CDR3 is 14 residues long. Germline CDR1 SGHRS, CDR2 YFSETQ. V lost 0 bases to trimming and J lost 7 bases, with 8 bases between them. Written as DNA, the CDR3 is TGCGCCAGCAGCTTGGGGACCATCAATTCACCCCTCCACTTT. As protein: CASSLGTINSPLHF.

This clone showed up just once. This chain connects TRBV2 to TRBJ2-3; D remains unclear. V was shortened by 0 bases and J by 2 bases, with 6 bases between the two germline ends. This CDR3 region has 14 residues. CDR1 and CDR2 from the germline V gene are SNHLY and FYNNEI. The CDR3 bases are TGTGCCAGCAGTGAAGCGGGGATCACAGATACGCAGTATTTT. It specifies CASSEAGITDTQYF.

The chain joins TRBV28 to TRBJ2-7; no clear D gene. CDR3 length: 14 amino acids. Trimming pared 3 bases from V and 4 bases from J, leaving 13 bases between. The germline gives CDR1 MDHEN, CDR2 SYDVKM. The CDR3 coding sequence is TGTGCCAGCAGTTTTCGTGGGGAAGATTACGAGCAGTACTTC. This translates into CASSFRGEDYEQYF.

The chain uses TRBV19 and TRBJ1-1, with D hard to call. The CDR3 spans 15 residues. Trimming took off 1 base at V and 11 bases at J, with 20 bases between the two ends. CDR1 LNHDA and CDR2 SQIVND come from the germline V gene (reference sequence). CDR3 protein: CASSIGGPAGSEAFF. For the CDR3, the DNA is TGTGCCAGTAGTATAGGTGGTCCGGCAGGCTCCGAGGCTTTCTTT. The whole variable domain, remainder taken from reference TRBV19 and TRBJ1-1, is DGGITQSPKYLFRKEGQNVTLSCEQNLNHDAMYWYRQDPGQGLRLIYYSQIVNDFQKGDIAEGYSVSREKKESFPLTVTSAQKNPTAFYLCASSIGGPAGSEAFFGQGTRLTVV.

CDR3 protein: CASSFNRDQPQHF. In DNA form, the CDR3 reads TGTGCCAGCAGCTTTAACCGGGACCAGCCCCAGCATTTT. V usage is TRBV7-6 and J usage is TRBJ1-5; maybe TRBD1 (5 bases). V lost 3 bases and J 7 bases, leaving 10 bases between the germline ends. The germline gives CDR1 SGHVS, CDR2 FNYEAQ. The CDR3 runs 13 residues.

The chain carries TRBV7-9 and TRBJ1-1; tentatively, D is TRBD1 (5 bases). Germline values: CDR1 SEHNR, CDR2 FQNEAQ (reference sequence). V lost 3 bases to trimming and J lost 0 bases, with 14 bases between them. The CDR3 has 16 residues. Written as DNA, the CDR3 is TGTGCCAGCAGCTTCGGCAGGGTTGTAATGAACACTGAAGCTTTCTTT. Translation gives CASSFGRVVMNTEAFF.

The chain uses TRBV14 and TRBJ2-3; D not resolved. This CDR3 contains 14 residues. Trimming stripped 2 bases from V and 2 bases from J, with 8 bases between. Germline V gene data show CDR1 as SGHDN and CDR2 as FVKESK. The CDR3, as DNA: TGTGCCAGCAGCCAATATCTCTTCACAGATACGCAGTATTTT. It is translated as CASSQYLFTDTQYF. The whole variable domain, remainder taken from reference TRBV14 and TRBJ2-3, is EAGVTQFPSHSVIEKGQTVTLRCDPISGHDNLYWYRRVMGKEIKFLLHFVKESKQDESGMPNNRFLAERTGGTYSTLKVQPAELEDSGVYFCASSQYLFTDTQYFGPGTRLTVL.

V is TRBV12-3 or TRBV12-4 and J is TRBJ1-4; D is undetermined. Trimming removed 6 bases at V and 5 bases at J, with 10 bases between. The CDR3 sequence is 13 residues long. CDR3 sequence (DNA): TGTGCCAGCAGCCGCAAGTCAAATGAAAAACTGTTTTTT. Protein: CASSRKSNEKLFF.

This clone was picked up a small number of times. This chain uses TRBV3-1 (or the pseudogene TRBV3-2) with TRBJ2-7; 8 bases map to TRBD1. CDR1 and CDR2 (germline): LGHDT, YNNKEL (reference sequence). This CDR3 is built from 15 residues. V lost 0 bases to trimming and J lost 4 bases; unmatched junction nucleotides: 5. The CDR3 nucleotides read TGTGCCAGCAGCCAAGACCAGGGGGCTTTTTACGAGCAGTACTTC. Its translation is CASSQDQGAFYEQYF.

The chain links TRBV5-4 to TRBJ2-7, with 7 bases that match TRBD1. This CDR3 region has 14 residues. V was pared by 2 bases and J by 2 bases, with 4 bases of the junction left unmatched. Germline lookup yields CDR1 SGHNT and CDR2 YYREEE (reference sequence). CDR3 coding DNA: TGTGCCAGCAGCTTCCGGGACAGTCCCTACGAGCAGTACTTC. Translated, it gives CASSFRDSPYEQYF.

This clone was observed a single time. The chain uses TRBV29-1 and TRBJ1-2, with 7 bases identical to TRBD1. The J segment lost 5 bases and the V segment lost 3 bases, leaving 6 bases of the junction unmatched. Germline-derived CDR1 and CDR2 are SQVTM and ANQGSEA. The CDR3 covers 13 residues. CDR3 protein: CSVDRGDTYGYTF. In DNA form, the CDR3 reads TGCAGCGTTGACAGGGGGGATACTTATGGCTACACCTTC.

The chain employs TRBV5-1 and TRBJ1-2, with D possibly being TRBD1 (5 bases). This CDR3 spans 14 amino acids. V lost 10 bases to trimming and J lost 8 bases, with 24 bases between them. The germline V gene encodes CDR1 SGHRS and CDR2 YFSETQ. For the CDR3, the DNA is TGCGCCCCCAGCTCGACGGCCGGGGGGGAAGGCTACACCTTC. Translation gives CAPSSTAGGEGYTF.

The chain is built from TRBV19 and TRBJ1-6; 7 bases are shared with TRBD1. Germline-derived CDR1 and CDR2 are LNHDA and SQIVND (reference sequence). This CDR3 region has 14 residues. J lost 7 bases, V lost 5 bases, and 5 bases had no gene match. CDR3 residues: CASSWGQQNSPLHF. The CDR3 DNA reads TGTGCCAGTAGTTGGGGACAGCAAAATTCACCCCTCCACTTT.

V usage is TRBV7-9 and J usage is TRBJ2-2, with D perhaps matching TRBD1 (6 bases). The V end was cut by 7 bases, the J end by 1 base, with 19 bases between. Looked up from germline, CDR1 is SEHNR and CDR2 is FQNEAQ (reference sequence). The CDR3 totals 17 residues. CDR3 protein: CASIALQGHLNTGELFF. CDR3 in DNA: TGTGCCAGCATCGCACTCCAGGGACATCTGAACACCGGGGAGCTGTTTTTT.

This chain joins TRBV4-1 and TRBJ2-7, with D perhaps TRBD1 or TRBD2 (6 bases each). V lost 4 bases and J lost 4, with 14 bases in between. Germline V lookup: CDR1 MGHRA, CDR2 YSYEKL. There are 14 residues in the CDR3. The CDR3 sequence: CASSLQGGIYEQYF. In nucleotides, the CDR3 is TGCGCCAGCAGCCTACAAGGGGGGATTTACGAGCAGTACTTC.

This rearrangement joins TRBV19 to TRBJ2-7; TRBD1 agrees at 8 bases. The CDR3 runs to 14 residues. In germline, CDR1 is LNHDA, CDR2 SQIVND (reference sequence). J lost 3 bases, V lost 5 bases, and 6 bases had no gene match. CDR3 loop: CASSRGQGIYEQYF. The CDR3 nucleotides read TGTGCCAGTAGTCGTGGACAGGGCATCTACGAGCAGTACTTC.

This chain links TRBV9 with TRBJ1-1; TRBD1 is a possible D gene (6 bases). Trimming took off 7 bases at V and 1 base at J, with 14 bases between the two ends. The CDR3 is 14 residues long. Germline CDR1 is SGDLS and CDR2 is YYNGEE. DNA of the CDR3: TGTGCCAGCCACCCCATAGGGGGGAACACTGAAGCTTTCTTT. This sequence encodes CASHPIGGNTEAFF.

In its sample, this clone was seen a few times. This chain links TRBV7-9 with TRBJ2-7; TRBD2 might be the D (6 bases). The length of the CDR3 is 15 residues. CDR1 and CDR2 (germline): SEHNR, FQNEAQ (reference sequence). The ends were cut back, 3 bases at V and 2 bases at J, with 14 bases in the middle. The CDR3 bases are TGTGCCAGCAGCTTCTCGCCTGGAGGGGCCTACGAGCAGTACTTC. Protein: CASSFSPGGAYEQYF.

The chain is built from TRBV5-6 and TRBJ1-6; 7 nucleotides match TRBD1. V was clipped by 2 bases and J by 6 bases; unmatched bases: 8. CDR3 length: 16 amino acids. CDR1 is SGHDT, CDR2 YYEEEE, per germline. The CDR3 spells CASSLNRGAGNSPLHF. Written as DNA, the CDR3 is TGTGCCAGCAGCTTAAACAGGGGAGCTGGTAATTCACCCCTCCACTTT. Complete variable domain (other parts from reference TRBV5-6 and TRBJ1-6): DAGVTQSPTHLIKTRGQQVTLRCSPKSGHDTVSWYQQALGQGPQFIFQYYEEEERQRGNFPDRFSGHQFPNYSSELNVNALLLGDSALYLCASSLNRGAGNSPLHFGNGTRLTVT.

The chain combines TRBV2 with TRBJ2-5; D is undetermined. The CDR3 sequence is 13 residues long. The V end lost 6 bases, the J end lost 3 bases, and 11 bases lay between the germline ends. Germline V gene lookup returns CDR1 SNHLY and CDR2 FYNNEI. The CDR3 DNA reads TGTGCCAGCAGCCCCGAACGGGAAGAGACCCAGTACTTC. Encoded protein: CASSPEREETQYF.

The J gene is TRBJ2-7, the V gene TRBV27; possibly TRBD2 for D (5 bases). There are 14 residues in the CDR3. The germline V gene has CDR1 MNHEY and CDR2 SMNVEV (reference sequence). The V and J ends lost 2 bases and 4 bases respectively, with 12 bases between them. The CDR3 DNA reads as TGTGCCAGCAGTTTAGGTTCGGGGTGGTACGAGCAGTACTTC. Protein product: CASSLGSGWYEQYF.

This rearrangement joins TRBV19 to TRBJ1-5; TRBD1 matches 11 bases. The CDR3 runs 16 residues. Germline-derived CDR1 and CDR2 are LNHDA and SQIVND (reference sequence). The V gene end was trimmed by 5 bases and the J gene end by 3 bases; junction bases not matched to a gene: 6. The CDR3: CASSAGQGAYNQPQHF. DNA of the CDR3: TGTGCCAGTAGTGCTGGACAGGGGGCATACAATCAGCCCCAGCATTTT. Variable domain in full (rest from reference TRBV19 and TRBJ1-5): DGGITQSPKYLFRKEGQNVTLSCEQNLNHDAMYWYRQDPGQGLRLIYYSQIVNDFQKGDIAEGYSVSREKKESFPLTVTSAQKNPTAFYLCASSAGQGAYNQPQHFGDGTRLSIL.

This clone was seen more than once but under ten times. The chain uses TRBV5-4 and TRBJ2-2; the D is unclear. Germline V gene data show CDR1 as SGHNT and CDR2 as YYREEE (reference sequence). V lost 0 bases to trimming and J lost 5 bases, with 5 bases between them. The CDR3 loop spans 13 amino acids. DNA of the CDR3: TGTGCCAGCAGCTTGGGACCTACCGGGGAGCTGTTTTTT. Protein product: CASSLGPTGELFF.

The chain has TRBV28 and TRBJ2-1, with TRBD2 matching 9 bases. Trimming took 5 bases from V and 8 from J; bases not matched to a gene: 13. Germline CDR1 reads MDHEN; CDR2 reads SYDVKM. The CDR3 covers 16 residues. CDR3 nucleotide sequence: TGTGCCAGCAGTCAGCCTCGGCGGGGGGGCGTGCATGAGCAGTTCTTC. It translates to CASSQPRRGGVHEQFF.

The chain recombines TRBV29-1 with TRBJ1-2; D is unclear. CDR1 is SQVTM and CDR2 is ANQGSEA in the germline V gene. V was clipped by 0 bases and J by 4 bases, with 12 bases between them. The CDR3 length is 14 residues. The CDR3 spells CSVEDPKSTYGYTF. CDR3 coding DNA: TGCAGCGTTGAAGACCCCAAATCCACCTATGGCTACACCTTC.

The chain links TRBV7-8 to TRBJ2-7, with D perhaps matching TRBD1 (5 bases). Trimming took 2 bases from V and 3 from J, leaving 14 bases between them. Germline V lookup: CDR1 SGHVS, CDR2 FQNEAQ. The CDR3 is made up of 15 amino acids. The CDR3 DNA is TGTGCCAGCAGCTTATCCGAGACAGCCAACTACGAGCAGTACTTC. Protein sequence: CASSLSETANYEQYF.

This clone has a single count. V gene TRBV4-1 combines with J gene TRBJ1-1, with D maybe TRBD1 (6 bases). V lost 4 bases to trimming and J lost 3 bases, with 12 bases between them. In germline, CDR1 is MGHRA, CDR2 YSYEKL. The CDR3 loop spans 14 amino acids. The CDR3 DNA is TGCGCCAGCAGCCCAAGGGGGGTGCACACTGAAGCTTTCTTT. This gives the protein CASSPRGVHTEAFF.